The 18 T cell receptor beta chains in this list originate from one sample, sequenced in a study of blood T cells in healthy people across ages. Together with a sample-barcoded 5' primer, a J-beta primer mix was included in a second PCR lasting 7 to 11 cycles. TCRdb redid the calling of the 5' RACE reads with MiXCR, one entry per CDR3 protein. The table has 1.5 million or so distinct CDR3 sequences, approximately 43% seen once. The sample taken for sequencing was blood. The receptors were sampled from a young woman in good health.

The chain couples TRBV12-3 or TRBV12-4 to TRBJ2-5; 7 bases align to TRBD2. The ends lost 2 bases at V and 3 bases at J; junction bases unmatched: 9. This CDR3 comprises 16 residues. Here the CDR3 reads CASSLPPGLTKETQYF. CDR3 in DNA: TGTGCCAGCAGTTTACCTCCGGGACTAACTAAAGAGACCCAGTACTTC.

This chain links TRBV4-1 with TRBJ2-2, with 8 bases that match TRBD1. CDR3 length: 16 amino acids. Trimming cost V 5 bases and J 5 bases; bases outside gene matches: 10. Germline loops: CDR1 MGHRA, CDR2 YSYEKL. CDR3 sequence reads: CASSKGQGSVTGELFF. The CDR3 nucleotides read TGCGCCAGCAGCAAAGGACAGGGTTCAGTGACCGGGGAGCTGTTTTTT.

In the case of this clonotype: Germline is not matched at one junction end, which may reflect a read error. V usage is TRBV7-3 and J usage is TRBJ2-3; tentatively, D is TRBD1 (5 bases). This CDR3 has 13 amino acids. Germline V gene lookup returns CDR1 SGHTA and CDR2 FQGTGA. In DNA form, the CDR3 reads TGCGCCAGCAGCTTAAGCGCAGGGAATACGCAGTATTTT. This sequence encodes CASSLSAGNTQYF.

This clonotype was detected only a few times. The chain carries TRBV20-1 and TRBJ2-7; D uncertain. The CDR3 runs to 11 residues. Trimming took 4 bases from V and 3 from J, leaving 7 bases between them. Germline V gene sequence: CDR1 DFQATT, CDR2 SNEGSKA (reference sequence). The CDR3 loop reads CSAIEFYEQYF. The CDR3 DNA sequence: TGCAGTGCTATCGAGTTCTACGAGCAGTACTTC.

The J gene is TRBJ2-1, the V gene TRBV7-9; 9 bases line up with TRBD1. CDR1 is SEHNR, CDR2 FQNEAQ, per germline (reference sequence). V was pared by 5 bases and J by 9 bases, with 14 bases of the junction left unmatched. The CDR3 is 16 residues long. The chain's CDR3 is CASSRKAGTGSSEQFF. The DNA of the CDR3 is TGTGCCAGCAGCCGCAAAGCCGGGACAGGGTCGAGTGAGCAGTTCTTC.

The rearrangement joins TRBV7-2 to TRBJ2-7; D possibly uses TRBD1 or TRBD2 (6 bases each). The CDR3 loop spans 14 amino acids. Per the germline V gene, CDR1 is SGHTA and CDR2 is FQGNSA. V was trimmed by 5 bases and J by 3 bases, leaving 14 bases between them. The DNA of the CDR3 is TGTGCCAGCAGCCTAGGGGGGTATTTCTACGAGCAGTACTTC. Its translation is CASSLGGYFYEQYF.

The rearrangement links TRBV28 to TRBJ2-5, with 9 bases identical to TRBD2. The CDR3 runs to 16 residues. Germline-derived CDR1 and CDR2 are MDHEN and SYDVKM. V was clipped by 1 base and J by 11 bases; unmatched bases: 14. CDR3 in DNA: TGTGCCAGCAGTTTATTAACTAGCGGGCGAATGAATGAGCAGTACTTC. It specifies CASSLLTSGRMNEQYF.

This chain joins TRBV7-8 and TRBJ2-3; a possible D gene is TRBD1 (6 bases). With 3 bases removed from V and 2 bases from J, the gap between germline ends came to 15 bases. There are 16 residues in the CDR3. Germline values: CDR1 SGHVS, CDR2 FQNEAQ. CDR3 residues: CASSFNGGGFTDTQYF. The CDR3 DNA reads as TGTGCCAGCAGCTTCAACGGTGGGGGCTTCACAGATACGCAGTATTTT.

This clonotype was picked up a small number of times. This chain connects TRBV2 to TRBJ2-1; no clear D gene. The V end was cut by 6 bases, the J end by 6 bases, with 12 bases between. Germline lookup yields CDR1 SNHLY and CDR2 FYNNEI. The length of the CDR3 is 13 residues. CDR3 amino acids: CASRESGFNEQFF. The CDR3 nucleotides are TGTGCCAGCAGGGAAAGTGGTTTCAATGAGCAGTTCTTC.

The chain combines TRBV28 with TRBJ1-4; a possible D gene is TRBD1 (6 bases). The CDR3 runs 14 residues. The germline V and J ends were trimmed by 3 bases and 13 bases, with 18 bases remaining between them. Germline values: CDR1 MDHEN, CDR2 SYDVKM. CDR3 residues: CASSFRSWGARLFF. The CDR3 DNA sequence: TGTGCCAGCAGTTTCCGTTCGTGGGGGGCAAGACTGTTTTTT.

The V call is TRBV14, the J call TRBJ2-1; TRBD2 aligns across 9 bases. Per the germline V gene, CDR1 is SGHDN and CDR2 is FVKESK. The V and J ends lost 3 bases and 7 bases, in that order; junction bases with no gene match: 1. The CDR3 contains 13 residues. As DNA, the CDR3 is TGTGCCAGCAGCCAGCTAGCGGGGAATGAGCAGTTCTTC. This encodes CASSQLAGNEQFF.

The CDR3 loop reads CASSYTNRNTEAFF. The CDR3 DNA sequence: TGTGCCAGCAGTTACACCAATAGAAACACTGAAGCTTTCTTT. This chain uses TRBV6-2 or TRBV6-3 with TRBJ1-1; D remains unclear. V lost 2 bases to trimming and J lost 2 bases, with 9 bases between them. Germline CDR1 reads MNHEY; CDR2 reads SVGEGT. CDR3 length: 14 residues.

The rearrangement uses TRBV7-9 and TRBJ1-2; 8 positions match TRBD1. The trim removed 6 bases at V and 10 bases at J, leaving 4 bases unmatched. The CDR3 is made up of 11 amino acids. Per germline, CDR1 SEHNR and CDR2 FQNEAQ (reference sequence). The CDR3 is CASRQTGDYTF. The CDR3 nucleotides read TGTGCCAGCAGGCAGACAGGGGACTACACCTTC.

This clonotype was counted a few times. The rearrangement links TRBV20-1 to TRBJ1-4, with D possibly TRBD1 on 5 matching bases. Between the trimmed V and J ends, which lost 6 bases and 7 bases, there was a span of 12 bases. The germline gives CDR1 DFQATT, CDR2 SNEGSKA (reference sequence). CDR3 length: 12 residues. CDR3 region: CSATRGTEKLFF. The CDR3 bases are TGCAGTGCCACCCGGGGGACTGAAAAACTGTTTTTT.

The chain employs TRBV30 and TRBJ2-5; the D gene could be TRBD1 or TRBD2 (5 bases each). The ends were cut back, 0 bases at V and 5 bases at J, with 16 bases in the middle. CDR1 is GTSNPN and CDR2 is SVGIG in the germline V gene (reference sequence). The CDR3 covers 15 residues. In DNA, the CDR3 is TGTGCCTGGAGTGTCGACGGCAAAGAGGGGGAGACCCAGTACTTC. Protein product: CAWSVDGKEGETQYF.

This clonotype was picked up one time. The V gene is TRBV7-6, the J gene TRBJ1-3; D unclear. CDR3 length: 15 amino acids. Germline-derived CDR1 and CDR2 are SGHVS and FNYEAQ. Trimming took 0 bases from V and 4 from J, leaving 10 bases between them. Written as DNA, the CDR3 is TGTGCCAGCAGCTTAGCGGAGGGCGGCGGAAACACCATATATTTT. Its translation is CASSLAEGGGNTIYF.

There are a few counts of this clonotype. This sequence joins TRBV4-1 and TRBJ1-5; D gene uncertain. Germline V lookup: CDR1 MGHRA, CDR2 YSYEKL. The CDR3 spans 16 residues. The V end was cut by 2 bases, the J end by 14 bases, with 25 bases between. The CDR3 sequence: CASSQQFGNLGSGKHF. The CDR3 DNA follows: TGCGCCAGCAGCCAACAATTCGGGAACCTTGGGTCGGGAAAGCATTTT.

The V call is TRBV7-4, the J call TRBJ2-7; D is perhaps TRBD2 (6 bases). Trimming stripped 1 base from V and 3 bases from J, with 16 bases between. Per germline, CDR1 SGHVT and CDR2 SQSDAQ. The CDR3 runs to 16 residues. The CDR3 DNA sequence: TGTGCCAGCAGCTTAGAAAGTGACCCGCGGGGCTACGAGCAGTACTTC. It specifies CASSLESDPRGYEQYF.